What follows describes a single T cell receptor (beta chain). Its specificity is not known. Patients chosen for sequencing had shown CD8+CD57+ cell expansion by flow cytometry. Prior therapy had not been administered to any patient at the time of blood sampling. These data are taken from a study of CD8+CD57+ T cells in acquired aplastic anemia. In the study overall: Quantities of DNA derived from sorted CD4+ and CD8+ cells averaged around 3.2 ug.

The CDR3 spans 12 residues. CDR1 and CDR2 from the germline V gene are SGHNT and YENEEA. V shed 5 bases and J shed 5 bases, with 9 bases lying between them. Genomic DNA, the template, was used for profiling of the TCR beta VDJ and CDR3. From the reads, TCRdb called clonotypes with MiXCR, one entry per CDR3 protein. The profile covers 200,000 to 250,000 distinct CDR3 sequences, with roughly 60% appearing a single time and roughly 50% taken by the ten largest. Whole-study findings and limits: Patients shared around 31 CD8+ CDR3 sequences with controls.

The receptor was isolated from a human donor with aplastic anemia. V and J are TRBV11-3 and TRBJ2-5; D not certain. Sequenced: sorted CD4+, CD8+, or CD8+CD57+ T cells (not recorded which) from PBMCs. CDR3 in amino acids: CASSQVGETQYF. The CDR3 DNA follows: TGTGCCAGCAGCCAGGTCGGCGAGACCCAGTACTTC.